Below are 13 T cell receptor beta chains sequenced from a single sample in a study of T cell repertoires in cytomegalovirus infection. What these receptors recognize is not known. TCRdb ran MiXCR on the reads and lists one entry per CDR3 protein. Here the sample spans approximately 990,000 distinct CDR3 sequences, approximately 31% being singletons. The sample in question was cultured CD8+ T cells from PBMCs, obtained from culture after CMV antigen stimulation. These receptors were collected from a human donor in good health (CMV status not recorded). Some clones in this sample may be carry-over from other donors' samples.

The chain links TRBV7-6 to TRBJ1-5, with 8 bases lining up with TRBD1. Germline CDR1 is SGHVS and CDR2 is FNYEAQ. Trimming cost V 5 bases and J 5 bases; bases outside gene matches: 26. The CDR3 loop spans 21 amino acids. DNA for the CDR3: TGTGCCAGCAGCGAAGCAGTTTCTTTCTCTGGCAGGGGGCAACGAGATCAGCCCCAGCATTTT. Its translation: CASSEAVSFSGRGQRDQPQHF.

This chain joins TRBV29-1 and TRBJ2-1; D possibly uses TRBD1 or TRBD2 (5 bases each). Per the germline V gene, CDR1 is SQVTM and CDR2 is ANQGSEA. V was shortened by 7 bases and J by 7 bases, with 17 bases between the two germline ends. The CDR3 contains 13 residues. The CDR3 region is CSALSREGNEQFF. The CDR3, as DNA: TGCAGCGCTCTGTCCCGAGAGGGGAATGAGCAGTTCTTC.

This clonotype was seen many times. V usage is TRBV7-2 and J usage is TRBJ2-1, with 9 bases that match TRBD2. From germline, CDR1 is SGHTA and CDR2 FQGNSA. This CDR3 has 21 amino acids. Losses at the gene ends were 1 base for V and 1 base for J; bases not matched to a gene: 17. The CDR3 reads CASSLDAGGTLFGGSYNEQFF. The CDR3 bases are TGTGCCAGCAGCTTAGATGCGGGGGGGACCCTTTTTGGTGGTTCCTACAATGAGCAGTTCTTC.

The genes are TRBV7-4 and TRBJ2-2; D not certain. V was trimmed by 0 bases and J by 9 bases, leaving 8 bases between them. Looked up from germline, CDR1 is SGHVT and CDR2 is SQSDAQ. This CDR3 spans 13 amino acids. The CDR3 reads CASSLALEWELFF. The DNA of the CDR3 is TGTGCCAGCAGCTTAGCCCTAGAATGGGAGCTGTTTTTT. The full variable domain, rest sourced from reference TRBV7-4 and TRBJ2-2, is GAGVSQSPRYKVAKRGRDVALRCDSISGHVTLYWYRQTLGQGSEVLTYSQSDAQRDKSGRPSGRFSAERPERSVSTLKIQRTEQGDSAVYLCASSLALEWELFFGEGSRLTVL.

This clonotype was recorded at least ten times. This chain uses TRBV7-9 with TRBJ2-2; D is unresolved. Germline V lookup: CDR1 SEHNR, CDR2 FQNEAQ (reference sequence). Deletions cut 6 bases from V and 7 bases from J, with 12 bases between. The CDR3 is made up of 13 amino acids. CDR3 bases: TGTGCCAGCAGTTTAACCGGCAGCGGGGAGCTGTTTTTT. Its translation: CASSLTGSGELFF.

This clonotype has just a few counts. CDR3 nucleotides: TGTGCCAGCAGTGAAGCGGCCCACCAAGTGGGCTACACCTTC. It encodes CASSEAAHQVGYTF. The chain employs TRBV6-1 and TRBJ1-2; D gene uncertain. The CDR3 has 14 amino acids. The V gene lost 0 bases and the J gene lost 8 bases, with 13 bases spanning the gap. Looked up from germline, CDR1 is MNHNS and CDR2 is SASEGT.

This clonotype was seen more than once but under ten times. Here the CDR3 reads CASSDQGNQPQHF. CDR3 sequence (DNA): TGTGCCAGCAGTGACCAGGGAAATCAGCCCCAGCATTTT. This chain uses TRBV2 with TRBJ1-5; D is perhaps TRBD1 (5 bases). This CDR3 is 13 amino acids long. V was cut by 3 bases and J by 4 bases, with 7 bases left in between. Germline values: CDR1 SNHLY, CDR2 FYNNEI.

CDR3 amino acids: CASRSPGLTYEQYF. CDR3 DNA sequence: TGTGCCAGCAGATCCCCGGGACTAACCTACGAGCAGTACTTC. The chain is built from TRBV12-3 or TRBV12-4 and TRBJ2-7; 7 nucleotides match TRBD2. V was clipped by 6 bases and J by 2 bases; unmatched bases: 7. The CDR3 runs 14 residues.

CDR3 coding DNA: TGTGCCAGCAGTCATACTAGCGGGGACTACACCGGGGAGCTGTTTTTT. The encoded protein is CASSHTSGDYTGELFF. The J gene is TRBJ2-2, the V gene TRBV7-3; 10 bases are a match to TRBD2. Trimming removed 6 bases from V and 3 bases from J; junction bases left unmatched: 7. Per the germline V gene, CDR1 is SGHTA and CDR2 is FQGTGA. The CDR3 extends over 16 amino acids.

There are a few counts of this clonotype. The V gene is TRBV10-3, the J gene TRBJ2-7; no firm D call. The V end was cut by 2 bases, the J end by 0 bases, with 8 bases between. CDR3 size: 14 residues. The V gene's germline CDR1 is ENHRY and CDR2 SYGVKD. The CDR3 reads CAISEDVNSYEQYV. In nucleotides, the CDR3 is TGTGCCATCAGTGAGGATGTGAACTCCTACGAGCAGTACGTC.

J is TRBJ1-1 and V is TRBV6-6, with no clear D. CDR3 length: 12 amino acids. Per germline, CDR1 MNHNY and CDR2 SVGAGI (reference sequence). With 5 bases removed from V and 4 bases from J, the gap between germline ends came to 8 bases. The CDR3 spells CASSPHSTEAFF. The CDR3 DNA reads TGTGCCAGCAGTCCACACTCCACTGAAGCTTTCTTT.

CDR3 sequence (DNA): TGTGCCAGCAGCTCGGGACAGCTATCATACAATGAGCAGTTCTTC. Its translation: CASSSGQLSYNEQFF. The chain employs TRBV5-5 and TRBJ2-1, with 7 bases that match TRBD1. V was pared by 3 bases and J by 4 bases, with 7 bases of the junction left unmatched. The CDR3 extends over 15 amino acids. Germline V gene sequence: CDR1 SGHKS, CDR2 YYEKEE (reference sequence). Full variable domain (remainder filled in from reference TRBV5-5 and TRBJ2-1): DAGVTQSPTHLIKTRGQQVTLRCSPISGHKSVSWYQQVLGQGPQFIFQYYEKEERGRGNFPDRFSARQFPNYSSELNVNALLLGDSALYLCASSSGQLSYNEQFFGPGTRLTVL.

This clonotype was picked up a small number of times. This chain uses TRBV4-2 with TRBJ2-5; D is unresolved. The germline V and J ends were trimmed by 0 bases and 1 base, with 12 bases remaining between them. This CDR3 has 16 amino acids. Germline CDR1 and CDR2: LGHNA and YNFKEQ. This chain's CDR3 is CASSQDALLFQETQYF. The CDR3 DNA sequence: TGTGCCAGCAGCCAAGATGCCTTGCTATTCCAAGAGACCCAGTACTTC.